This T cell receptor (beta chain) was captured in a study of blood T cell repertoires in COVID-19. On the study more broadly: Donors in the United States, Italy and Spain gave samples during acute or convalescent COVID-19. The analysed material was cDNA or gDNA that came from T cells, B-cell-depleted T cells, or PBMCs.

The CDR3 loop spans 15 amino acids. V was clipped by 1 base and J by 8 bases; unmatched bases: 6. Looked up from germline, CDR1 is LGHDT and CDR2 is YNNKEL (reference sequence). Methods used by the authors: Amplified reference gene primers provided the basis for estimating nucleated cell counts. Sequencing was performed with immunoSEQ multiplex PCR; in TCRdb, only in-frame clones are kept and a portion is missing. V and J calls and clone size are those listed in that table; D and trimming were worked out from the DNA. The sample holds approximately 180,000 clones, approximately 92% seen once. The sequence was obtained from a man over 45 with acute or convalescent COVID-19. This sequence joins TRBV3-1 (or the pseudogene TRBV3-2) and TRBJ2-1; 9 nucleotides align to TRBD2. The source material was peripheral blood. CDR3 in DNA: TGTGCCAGCAGCCAAGCGGCTAGCGGGAAGTATGAGCAGTTCTTC. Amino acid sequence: CASSQAASGKYEQFF.